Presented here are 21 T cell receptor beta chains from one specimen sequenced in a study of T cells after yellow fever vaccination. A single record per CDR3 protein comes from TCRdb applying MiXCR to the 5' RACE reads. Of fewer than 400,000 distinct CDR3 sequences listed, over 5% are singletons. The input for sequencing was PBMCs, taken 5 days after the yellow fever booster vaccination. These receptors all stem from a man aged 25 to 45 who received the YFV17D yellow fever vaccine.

The CDR3, as DNA: TGCAGTGCTACTAGCGGGAGTGGTTACGAGCAGTACTTC. Its protein product is CSATSGSGYEQYF. The chain links TRBV20-1 to TRBJ2-7; 10 bases agree with TRBD2. Germline V gene lookup returns CDR1 DFQATT and CDR2 SNEGSKA (reference sequence). This CDR3 has 13 amino acids. The V gene end was trimmed by 4 bases and the J gene end by 4 bases; junction bases not matched to a gene: 4.

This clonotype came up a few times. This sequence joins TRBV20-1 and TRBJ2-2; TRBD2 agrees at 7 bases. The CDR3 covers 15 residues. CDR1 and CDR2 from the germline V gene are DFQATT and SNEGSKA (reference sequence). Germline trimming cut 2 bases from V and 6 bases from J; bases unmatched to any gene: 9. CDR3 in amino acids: CSARSAGVRAGELFF. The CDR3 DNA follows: TGCAGTGCTAGATCCGCGGGAGTAAGGGCCGGGGAGCTGTTTTTT.

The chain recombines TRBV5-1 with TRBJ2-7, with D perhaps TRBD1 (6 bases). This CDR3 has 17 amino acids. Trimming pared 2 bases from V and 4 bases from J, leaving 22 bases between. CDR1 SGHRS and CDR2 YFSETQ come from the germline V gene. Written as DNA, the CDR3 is TGCGCCAGCAGCTTAAAGGGGGACCTAACGGTCTCTTACGAGCAGTACTTC. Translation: CASSLKGDLTVSYEQYF.

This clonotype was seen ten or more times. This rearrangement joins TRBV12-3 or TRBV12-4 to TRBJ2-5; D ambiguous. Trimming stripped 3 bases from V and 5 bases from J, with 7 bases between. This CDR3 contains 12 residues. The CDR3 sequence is CASSLSAETQYF. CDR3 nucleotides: TGTGCCAGCAGTTTGTCCGCGGAGACCCAGTACTTC.

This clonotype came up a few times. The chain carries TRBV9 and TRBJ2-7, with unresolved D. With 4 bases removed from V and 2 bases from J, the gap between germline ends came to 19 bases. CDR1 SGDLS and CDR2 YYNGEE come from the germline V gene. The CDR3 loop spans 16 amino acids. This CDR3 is CASSITLQRQPYEQYF. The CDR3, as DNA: TGTGCCAGCAGCATTACACTCCAACGGCAGCCCTACGAGCAGTACTTC.

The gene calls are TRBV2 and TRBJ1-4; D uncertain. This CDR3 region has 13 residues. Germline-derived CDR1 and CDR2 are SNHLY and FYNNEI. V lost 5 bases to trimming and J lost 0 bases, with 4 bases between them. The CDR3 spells CASSKTTNEKLFF. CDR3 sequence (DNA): TGTGCCAGCAGTAAGACAACTAATGAAAAACTGTTTTTT.

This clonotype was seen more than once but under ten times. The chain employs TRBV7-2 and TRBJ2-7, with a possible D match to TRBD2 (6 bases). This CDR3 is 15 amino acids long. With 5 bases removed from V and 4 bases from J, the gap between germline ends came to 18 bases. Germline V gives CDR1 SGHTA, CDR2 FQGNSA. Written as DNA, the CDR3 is TGTGCCAGCAGCGCACGGGCCGGGGGAGAATACGAGCAGTACTTC. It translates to CASSARAGGEYEQYF.

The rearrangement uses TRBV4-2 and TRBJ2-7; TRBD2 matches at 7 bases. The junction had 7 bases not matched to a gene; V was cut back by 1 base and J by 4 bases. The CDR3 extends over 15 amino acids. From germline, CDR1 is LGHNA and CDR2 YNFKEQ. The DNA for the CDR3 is TGTGCCAGCAGCCAAGCCAGCGGGATAGGTTACGAGCAGTACTTC. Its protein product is CASSQASGIGYEQYF.

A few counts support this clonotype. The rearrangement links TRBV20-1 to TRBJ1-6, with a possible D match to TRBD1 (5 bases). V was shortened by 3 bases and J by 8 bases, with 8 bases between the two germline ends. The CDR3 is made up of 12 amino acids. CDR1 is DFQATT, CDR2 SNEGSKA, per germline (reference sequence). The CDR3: CSASGADSPLHF. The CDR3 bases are TGCAGTGCTAGTGGGGCGGATTCACCCCTCCACTTT.

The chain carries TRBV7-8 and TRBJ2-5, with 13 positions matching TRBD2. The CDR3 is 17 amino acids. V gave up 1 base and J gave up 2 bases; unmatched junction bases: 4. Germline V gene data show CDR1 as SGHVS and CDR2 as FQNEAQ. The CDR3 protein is CASSLGTTSGRQETQYF. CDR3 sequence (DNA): TGTGCCAGCAGCTTAGGGACGACTAGCGGGAGGCAAGAGACCCAGTACTTC.

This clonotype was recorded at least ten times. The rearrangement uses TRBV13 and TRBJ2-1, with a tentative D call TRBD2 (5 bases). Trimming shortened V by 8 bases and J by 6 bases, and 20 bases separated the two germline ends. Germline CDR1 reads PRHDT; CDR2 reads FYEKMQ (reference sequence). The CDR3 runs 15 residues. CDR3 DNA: TGTGCCAGCCGCCTAGTAGAGGTCGGAGGCAATGAGCAGTTCTTC. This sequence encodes CASRLVEVGGNEQFF.

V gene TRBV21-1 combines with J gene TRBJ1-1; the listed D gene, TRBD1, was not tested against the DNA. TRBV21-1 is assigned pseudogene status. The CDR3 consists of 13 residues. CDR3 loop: CASTRGSKTEAFF. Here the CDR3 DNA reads TGTGCCAGCACTAGGGGCAGTAAAACTGAAGCTTTCTTT.

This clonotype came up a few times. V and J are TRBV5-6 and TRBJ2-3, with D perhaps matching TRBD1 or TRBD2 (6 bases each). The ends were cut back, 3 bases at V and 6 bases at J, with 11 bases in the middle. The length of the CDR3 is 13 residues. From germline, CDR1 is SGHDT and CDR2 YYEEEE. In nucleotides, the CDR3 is TGTGCCAGCAGCTGGGGGGCTGAGGATACGCAGTATTTT. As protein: CASSWGAEDTQYF.

The CDR3 DNA sequence: TGTGCCAGCAGCCCCCGGACGGGGACCGTAAACACCGGGGAGCTGTTTTTT. It specifies CASSPRTGTVNTGELFF. The J gene is TRBJ2-2, the V gene TRBV7-2, with D perhaps TRBD1 or TRBD2 (5 bases each). V was cut by 5 bases and J by 2 bases, with 18 bases left in between. The CDR3 spans 17 residues. From germline, CDR1 is SGHTA and CDR2 FQGNSA.

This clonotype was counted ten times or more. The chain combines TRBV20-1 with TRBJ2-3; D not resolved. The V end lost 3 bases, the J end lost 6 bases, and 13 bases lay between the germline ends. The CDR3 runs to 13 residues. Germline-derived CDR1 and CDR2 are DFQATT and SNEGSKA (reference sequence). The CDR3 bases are TGCAGTGCTAGTCACACCCAGCGCGATACGCAGTATTTT. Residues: CSASHTQRDTQYF.

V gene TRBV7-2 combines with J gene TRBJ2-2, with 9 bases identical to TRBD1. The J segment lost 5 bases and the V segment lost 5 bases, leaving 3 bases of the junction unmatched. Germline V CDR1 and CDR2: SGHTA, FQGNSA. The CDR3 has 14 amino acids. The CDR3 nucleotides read TGTGCCAGCAGCACGGACAGGGGTACCGGGGAGCTGTTTTTT. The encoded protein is CASSTDRGTGELFF.

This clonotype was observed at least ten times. The CDR3 DNA sequence: TGTGCCAGCAGTATACAAGTTCCCTACAATGAGCAGTTCTTC. Amino acids: CASSIQVPYNEQFF. This chain links TRBV5-6 with TRBJ2-1; D unclear. Trimming removed 5 bases at V and 2 bases at J, with 11 bases between. The CDR3 sequence is 14 residues long. Germline V lookup: CDR1 SGHDT, CDR2 YYEEEE.

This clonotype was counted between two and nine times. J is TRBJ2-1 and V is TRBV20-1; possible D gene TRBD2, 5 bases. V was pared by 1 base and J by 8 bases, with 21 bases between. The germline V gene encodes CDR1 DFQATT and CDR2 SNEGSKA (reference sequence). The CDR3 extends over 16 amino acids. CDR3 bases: TGCAGTGCTAGAGGAAAAAGCGGCCACCCTTTGGATGAGCAGTTCTTC. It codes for CSARGKSGHPLDEQFF.

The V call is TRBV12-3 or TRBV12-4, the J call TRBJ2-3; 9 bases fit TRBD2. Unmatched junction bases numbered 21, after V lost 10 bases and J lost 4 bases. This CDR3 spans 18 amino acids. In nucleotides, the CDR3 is TGTGCCATCTGCCTCGGATTAGCGGGAGAGGGGAGTTCAGATACGCAGTATTTT. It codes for CAICLGLAGEGSSDTQYF.

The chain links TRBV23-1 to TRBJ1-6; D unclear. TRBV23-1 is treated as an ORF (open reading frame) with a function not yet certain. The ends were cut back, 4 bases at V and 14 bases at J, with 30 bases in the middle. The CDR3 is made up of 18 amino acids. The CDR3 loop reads CASSPIKGVWVGIHTLHF. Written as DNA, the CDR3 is TGCGCCAGCAGTCCCATCAAAGGTGTATGGGTCGGAATTCATACCCTCCACTTT.

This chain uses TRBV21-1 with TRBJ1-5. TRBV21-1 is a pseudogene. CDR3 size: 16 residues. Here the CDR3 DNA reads TGTGCCAGCAGCAAAGAGTTGGCAATCAGCAATCAGCCCCAGCATTTT. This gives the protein CASSKELAISNQPQHF.